Below, 27 T cell receptor beta chains from the same sample are listed, as sequenced in a study of T cell responses to AZD1222 COVID-19 vaccine. Only in-frame clones appear in the TCRdb table, and some are missing; sequencing was by immunoSEQ multiplex PCR. The data contain 54,000 or so clones, around 89% of them singletons. This specimen consisted of peripheral blood, obtained on day 0 of AZD1222 vaccination. Receptor source: an adult in good health.

This rearrangement joins TRBV29-1 to TRBJ1-3; TRBD1 matches 8 bases. This CDR3 comprises 12 residues. The trim removed 6 bases at V and 6 bases at J, leaving 4 bases unmatched. Looked up from germline, CDR1 is SQVTM and CDR2 is ANQGSEA. The DNA for the CDR3 is TGCAGCGTCAGGACAGGGCCAAACACCATATATTTT. Its protein product is CSVRTGPNTIYF.

The genes are TRBV21-1 and TRBJ1-4. TRBV21-1 is classified as a pseudogene. The CDR3 is made up of 17 amino acids. The chain's CDR3 is CASSKVYQRRSCEKLFF. In DNA form, the CDR3 reads TGTGCCAGCAGCAAAGTATACCAGAGGAGGTCTTGTGAAAAACTGTTTTTT.

CDR3 nucleotides: TGTGCCTGGAGTAGCGGGAGTACAGATACGCAGTATTTT. Encoded protein: CAWSSGSTDTQYF. The V call is TRBV30, the J call TRBJ2-3, with TRBD2 matching 8 bases. The length of the CDR3 is 13 residues. In germline, CDR1 is GTSNPN, CDR2 SVGIG (reference sequence). V lost 2 bases and J lost 3; bases outside the gene matches: 1.

V gene TRBV6-5 combines with J gene TRBJ1-5, with D tentatively TRBD1 (6 bases). CDR3 length: 15 residues. CDR1 is MNHEY and CDR2 is SVGAGI in the germline V gene. Trimming removed 6 bases at V and 0 bases at J, with 12 bases between. CDR3 region: CASRRDIYSNQPQHF. Here the CDR3 DNA reads TGTGCCAGCAGAAGGGACATATATAGCAATCAGCCCCAGCATTTT.

This sequence joins TRBV28 and TRBJ2-7, with D possibly matching TRBD2 (6 bases). The CDR3 spans 14 residues. Germline V CDR1 and CDR2: MDHEN, SYDVKM. Trimming cost V 7 bases and J 0 bases, with 13 bases left between them. The CDR3 DNA follows: TGTGCCAGCAATAGCGGAGGGCCCTCCTACGAGCAGTACTTC. Its translation is CASNSGGPSYEQYF.

This chain uses TRBV6-5 with TRBJ2-7; D unresolved. The CDR3 consists of 14 residues. V was pared by 7 bases and J by 7 bases, with 20 bases between. The germline gives CDR1 MNHEY, CDR2 SVGAGI. The CDR3 sequence is CASNDGAGFDEQYF. For the CDR3, the DNA is TGTGCCAGCAACGACGGAGCCGGATTCGATGAGCAGTACTTC.

This sequence joins TRBV28 and TRBJ1-3; 9 bases line up with TRBD1. This CDR3 contains 14 residues. Germline CDR1 reads MDHEN; CDR2 reads SYDVKM. Trimming took 4 bases from V and 8 from J; bases not matched to a gene: 6. CDR3 in amino acids: CASSSPGQGHTIYF. CDR3 coding DNA: TGTGCCAGCAGTTCACCGGGACAGGGACACACCATATATTTT.

The rearrangement uses TRBV18 and TRBJ2-1, with unresolved D. Trimming removed 3 bases at V and 3 bases at J, with 12 bases between. This CDR3 is 15 amino acids long. In germline, CDR1 is KGHSH, CDR2 LQKENI. CDR3 sequence: CASSPDLMGYNEQFF. CDR3 DNA sequence: TGTGCCAGCTCACCCGACCTGATGGGCTACAATGAGCAGTTCTTC.

The chain is built from TRBV9 and TRBJ1-2, with 9 bases matching TRBD1. From germline, CDR1 is SGDLS and CDR2 YYNGEE. This CDR3 comprises 15 residues. Germline trimming cut 4 bases from V and 4 bases from J; bases unmatched to any gene: 8. The CDR3 DNA is TGTGCCAGCAGCCGATTGGGACAGGGCTTCTATGGCTACACCTTC. Translated, it gives CASSRLGQGFYGYTF.

The chain is built from TRBV29-1 and TRBJ2-5; possibly TRBD1 for D (5 bases). Germline V lookup: CDR1 SQVTM, CDR2 ANQGSEA. This CDR3 is 12 amino acids long. V was cut by 6 bases and J by 2 bases, with 10 bases left in between. CDR3 in DNA: TGCAGCGTCCGCCCAGGGCAAGAGACCCAGTACTTC. It encodes CSVRPGQETQYF.

V gene TRBV30 combines with J gene TRBJ1-2; D is ambiguous. The CDR3 extends over 17 amino acids. Trimming took 1 base from V and 7 from J, leaving 25 bases between them. Germline CDR1 reads GTSNPN; CDR2 reads SVGIG (reference sequence). CDR3 coding DNA: TGTGCCTGGAGTGCTCACGAGCCGGCGGTACTATTGAGTGGCTACACCTTC. Translating it yields CAWSAHEPAVLLSGYTF. Complete variable domain (other parts from reference TRBV30 and TRBJ1-2): SQTIHQWPATLVQPVGSPLSLECTVEGTSNPNLYWYRQAAGRGLQLLFYSVGIGQISSEVPQNLSASRPQDRQFILSSKKLLLSDSGFYLCAWSAHEPAVLLSGYTFGSGTRLTVV.

Written as DNA, the CDR3 is TGTGCCAGTGCGCGCTCCGGGACAACCCACACTGAAGCTTTCTTT. This translates into CASARSGTTHTEAFF. The chain links TRBV28 to TRBJ1-1; TRBD1 is a possible D gene (6 bases). V was cut by 9 bases and J by 3 bases, with 20 bases left in between. CDR3 size: 15 residues. CDR1 MDHEN and CDR2 SYDVKM come from the germline V gene.

The rearrangement joins TRBV28 to TRBJ2-3; 7 bases map to TRBD1. The V gene end was trimmed by 4 bases and the J gene end by 7 bases; junction bases not matched to a gene: 8. CDR3 length: 14 residues. In germline, CDR1 is MDHEN, CDR2 SYDVKM. For the CDR3, the DNA is TGTGCCAGCAGTTCCGCCCTACAGGGGCATACGCAGTATTTT. Its protein product is CASSSALQGHTQYF.

The gene calls are TRBV6-2 or TRBV6-3 and TRBJ1-1, with 7 positions matching TRBD1. This CDR3 is built from 15 residues. Germline loops: CDR1 MNHEY, CDR2 SVGEGT. V gave up 2 bases and J gave up 5 bases; unmatched junction bases: 8. CDR3 amino acids: CASSYKTGRSTEAFF. The CDR3, as DNA: TGTGCCAGCAGTTACAAGACAGGGAGGAGTACTGAAGCTTTCTTT.

The chain carries TRBV15 and TRBJ2-5; TRBD1 might be the D (6 bases). The ends were cut back, 0 bases at V and 2 bases at J, with 10 bases in the middle. CDR3 length: 15 residues. The germline gives CDR1 LNHNV, CDR2 YYDKDF (reference sequence). CDR3 protein: CATSRDWGQQETQYF. The CDR3 DNA follows: TGTGCCACCAGCAGAGATTGGGGGCAGCAAGAGACCCAGTACTTC.

DNA of the CDR3: TGTGCCATCAGTGAGTCGGTTGGACTATCGGGGGGCAATGAGCAGTTCTTC. Protein product: CAISESVGLSGGNEQFF. V gene TRBV10-3 combines with J gene TRBJ2-1; 7 bases line up with TRBD2. CDR3 size: 17 residues. Germline assignment: CDR1 ENHRY and CDR2 SYGVKD. Trimming removed 0 bases from V and 6 bases from J; junction bases left unmatched: 11.

This rearrangement joins TRBV10-3 to TRBJ1-2, with D maybe TRBD1 (6 bases). The CDR3 totals 12 residues. CDR1 is ENHRY, CDR2 SYGVKD, per germline. The germline V and J ends were trimmed by 6 bases and 4 bases, with 9 bases remaining between them. CDR3 in amino acids: CAISLDSYGYTF. The CDR3 DNA reads as TGTGCCATCAGCCTGGACAGCTATGGCTACACCTTC.

This chain connects TRBV25-1 to TRBJ1-1; TRBD1 matches at 8 bases. CDR1 and CDR2 (germline): MGHDK, SYGVNS. Unmatched junction bases numbered 7, after V lost 10 bases and J lost 0 bases. This CDR3 comprises 14 residues. This CDR3 reads CATQGAAVNTEAFF. CDR3 nucleotide sequence: TGTGCCACCCAGGGGGCCGCGGTGAACACTGAAGCTTTCTTT.

V gene TRBV25-1 combines with J gene TRBJ2-5, with D uncertain. Trimming left V 6 bases short and J 5 bases short, with 13 bases between. CDR1 is MGHDK, CDR2 SYGVNS, per germline. The CDR3 loop spans 13 amino acids. The CDR3 coding sequence is TGTGCCAGCAGAGGGCCATATGGGGAGACCCAGTACTTC. It translates to CASRGPYGETQYF.

The chain carries TRBV3-1 (or the pseudogene TRBV3-2) and TRBJ2-7, with 8 bases identical to TRBD1. Germline trimming cut 1 base from V and 8 bases from J; bases unmatched to any gene: 10. This CDR3 contains 15 residues. CDR1 and CDR2 from the germline V gene are LGHDT and YNNKEL (reference sequence). DNA for the CDR3: TGTGCCAGCAGCCAAGTCGACAGGGGTCCCCTCAAGCAGTACTTC. It translates to CASSQVDRGPLKQYF.

The V call is TRBV6-5, the J call TRBJ1-1, with TRBD1 matching over 9 bases. With 6 bases clipped from V and 4 bases from J, the junction kept 9 bases outside the gene matches. Germline CDR1 MNHEY, CDR2 SVGAGI. The CDR3 has 15 residues. CDR3 in DNA: TGTGCCAGCAGGGCGGACAGGGGAAGGGCCACTGAAGCTTTCTTT. This codes for CASRADRGRATEAFF.

The chain employs TRBV28 and TRBJ1-2; TRBD1 is a possible D gene (6 bases). V lost 5 bases and J 2 bases, leaving 21 bases between the germline ends. Germline V lookup: CDR1 MDHEN, CDR2 SYDVKM. The CDR3 is 17 residues long. CDR3 DNA: TGTGCCAGCAGTCACAACCCGCGCAGGGGAACAAACTATGGCTACACCTTC. Amino acid sequence: CASSHNPRRGTNYGYTF.

J is TRBJ1-6 and V is TRBV5-5; D possibly corresponds to TRBD1 (5 bases). Trimming cost V 5 bases and J 8 bases, with 14 bases left between them. The CDR3 covers 14 residues. CDR1 and CDR2 (germline): SGHKS, YYEKEE (reference sequence). The CDR3 spells CASRADTADSPLHF. For the CDR3, the DNA is TGTGCCAGCAGGGCGGACACTGCGGATTCACCCCTCCACTTT.

The rearrangement links TRBV5-8 to TRBJ2-3; 14 nucleotides match TRBD2. Germline V gene data show CDR1 as SGHTS and CDR2 as YDEGEE. Trimming cost V 0 bases and J 4 bases; bases outside gene matches: 4. The CDR3 contains 17 residues. In DNA, the CDR3 is TGTGCCAGCAGCTTGGGACTAGCGGGAGGGCCGGCAGATACGCAGTATTTT. The encoded protein is CASSLGLAGGPADTQYF.

The J gene is TRBJ1-1, the V gene TRBV19, with D uncertain. V lost 4 bases, J lost 3 bases, and 12 bases lay in between. CDR1 LNHDA and CDR2 SQIVND come from the germline V gene (reference sequence). The CDR3 loop spans 14 amino acids. CDR3 amino acids: CASSTGTWDTEAFF. Written as DNA, the CDR3 is TGTGCCAGTAGTACAGGCACGTGGGACACTGAAGCTTTCTTT.

This chain joins TRBV30 and TRBJ1-1, with D tentatively TRBD1 (5 bases). Trimming pared 2 bases from V and 4 bases from J, leaving 14 bases between. This CDR3 is built from 14 residues. Germline V gives CDR1 GTSNPN, CDR2 SVGIG (reference sequence). CDR3 sequence reads: CAWSQGRKGTEAFF. CDR3 nucleotides: TGTGCCTGGAGTCAGGGTAGGAAGGGCACTGAAGCTTTCTTT.

The gene calls are TRBV24-1 and TRBJ2-1; weak D call: TRBD1 (6 bases). The CDR3 has 16 residues. V was trimmed by 1 base and J by 5 bases, leaving 14 bases between them. Looked up from germline, CDR1 is KGHDR and CDR2 is SFDVKD. Written as DNA, the CDR3 is TGTGCCACCAGTGATTTTCAGGACAGCGCTGACAATGAGCAGTTCTTC. This gives the protein CATSDFQDSADNEQFF.